The rows below give T cell receptor beta chains drawn from one sample of a study of blood T cell repertoires in COVID-19. The repertoire was sequenced with immunoSEQ multiplex PCR; TCRdb's copy has only in-frame clones and lacks some. The sample contains 85,000 to 100,000 clones, around 86% of which appear only once. Sequencing input: peripheral blood. The receptors were sampled from a man between 60 and 70 years old with acute or convalescent COVID-19. The CDR3 runs from the conserved cysteine through the conserved F or W.

v_gene	j_gene	CDR3aa
TRBV5-1	TRBJ2-4	CASSLAPGENIQYF
TRBV27	TRBJ2-7	CASSQTGGSYEQYF
TRBV7-2	TRBJ1-2	CASSLEGINGYTF
TRBV7-9	TRBJ2-7	CASSWGQASYEQYF
TRBV5-4	TRBJ2-5	CASSLQRRGIRETQYF
TRBV3-1/TRBV3-2	TRBJ2-5	CASSQIGGGQETQYF
TRBV10-1	TRBJ2-1	CASRASGYNEQFF
TRBV19	TRBJ1-2	CASSMREGYGYTF
TRBV4-3	TRBJ2-7	CASSPNRDRDIYEQYF
TRBV2	TRBJ1-5	CASRQTNQPQHF
TRBV6-1	TRBJ1-5	CASSEGQMSNQPQHF
TRBV19	TRBJ2-3	CASNPWSAGGSDTQYF
TRBV19	TRBJ1-2	CASSKSGFGDYYGYTF
TRBV14	TRBJ2-1	CASGTSGGAFYEQFF
TRBV2	TRBJ1-2	CASRRLQGFDGYTF
TRBV3-1/TRBV3-2	TRBJ2-7	CASSQAGQGSYEQYF
TRBV6-5	TRBJ2-7	CASSYGGGQAAYEQYF
TRBV9	TRBJ2-4	CASSAETSGGVAKNIQYF
TRBV6-5	TRBJ2-4	CASSAQGFNIQYF
TRBV9	TRBJ2-2	CASSGRLAGTGELFF
TRBV5-1	TRBJ1-2	CASSHPDRANYGYTF
TRBV18	TRBJ2-1	CASSQDTSSYNEQFF
TRBV19	TRBJ1-2	CASSTRDSSNNYGYTF
TRBV19	TRBJ2-7	CASSTNRGKYEQYF
TRBV5-1	TRBJ2-2	CASSRGTTNTGELFF
TRBV6-6	TRBJ2-7	CASSHPQGAYEQYF
TRBV18	TRBJ2-2	CASSPGSGTGGSGELFF